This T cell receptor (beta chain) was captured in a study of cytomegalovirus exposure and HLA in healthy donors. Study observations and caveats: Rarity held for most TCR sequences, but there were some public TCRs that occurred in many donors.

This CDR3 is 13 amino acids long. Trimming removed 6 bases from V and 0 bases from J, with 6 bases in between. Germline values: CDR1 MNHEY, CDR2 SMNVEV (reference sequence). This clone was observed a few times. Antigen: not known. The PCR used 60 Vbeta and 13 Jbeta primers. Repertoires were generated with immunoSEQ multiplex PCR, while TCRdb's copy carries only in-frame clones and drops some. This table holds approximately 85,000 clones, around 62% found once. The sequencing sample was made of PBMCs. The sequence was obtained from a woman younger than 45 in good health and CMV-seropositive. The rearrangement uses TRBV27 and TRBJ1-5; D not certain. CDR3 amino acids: CASSFYSNQPQHF. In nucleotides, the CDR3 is TGTGCCAGCAGCTTTTATAGCAATCAGCCCCAGCATTTT.